A single T cell receptor beta chain is shown here with its context. Its specificity is not known. V was trimmed by 1 base and J by 1 base, leaving 8 bases between them. The CDR3 runs 14 residues. Per germline, CDR1 SGDLS and CDR2 YYNGEE. Here immunoSEQ multiplex PCR was the method, and the copy in TCRdb shows in-frame clones only, minus some. The profile covers 70,000 to 90,000 clones, with over 80% appearing a single time and around 15% taken by the ten largest. The sample originates from a study of siplizumab effects on memory and regulatory T cells. Regarding the study as a whole: Memory cells seemed less diverse than naive T cells, which seemed major alloresponse contributors.

Specimen: CD4+ T cells sorted from blood. This TCR was sampled from a human donor in good health. The gene calls are TRBV9 and TRBJ1-1; no definite D call. The DNA for the CDR3 is TGTGCCAGCAGCGTATCTACGGCGAACACTGAAGCTTTCTTT. Translating gives CASSVSTANTEAFF.